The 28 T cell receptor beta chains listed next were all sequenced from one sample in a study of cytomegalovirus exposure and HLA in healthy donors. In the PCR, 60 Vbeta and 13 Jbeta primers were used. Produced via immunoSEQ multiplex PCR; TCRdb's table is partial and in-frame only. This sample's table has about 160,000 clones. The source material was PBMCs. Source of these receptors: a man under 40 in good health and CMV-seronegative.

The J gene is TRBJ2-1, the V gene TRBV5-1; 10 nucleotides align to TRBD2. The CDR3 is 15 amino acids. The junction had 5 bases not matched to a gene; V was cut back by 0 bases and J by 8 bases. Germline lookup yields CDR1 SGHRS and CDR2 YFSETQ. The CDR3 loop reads CASSLVSSGRDEQFF. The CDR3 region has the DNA TGCGCCAGCAGCTTGGTGTCTAGCGGGAGAGATGAGCAGTTCTTC.

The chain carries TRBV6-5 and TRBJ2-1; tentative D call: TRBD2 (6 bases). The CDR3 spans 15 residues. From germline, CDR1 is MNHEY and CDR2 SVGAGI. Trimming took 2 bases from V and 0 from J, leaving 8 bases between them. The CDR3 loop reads CASSYGGSSYNEQFF. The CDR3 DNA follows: TGTGCCAGCAGTTACGGGGGGAGCTCCTACAATGAGCAGTTCTTC.

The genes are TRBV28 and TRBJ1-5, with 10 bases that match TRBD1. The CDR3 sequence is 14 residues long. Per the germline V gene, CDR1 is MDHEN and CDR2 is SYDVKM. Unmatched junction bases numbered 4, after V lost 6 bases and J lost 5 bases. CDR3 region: CASSLGQGDQPQHF. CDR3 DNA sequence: TGTGCCAGCAGCCTTGGACAGGGGGATCAGCCCCAGCATTTT.

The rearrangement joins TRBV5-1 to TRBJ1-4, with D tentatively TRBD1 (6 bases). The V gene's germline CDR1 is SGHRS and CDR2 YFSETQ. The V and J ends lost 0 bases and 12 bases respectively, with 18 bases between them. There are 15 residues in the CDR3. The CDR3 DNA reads TGCGCCAGCAGCTTGGTGGGACAAGAAATTGGGGAACTGTTTTTT. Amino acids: CASSLVGQEIGELFF.

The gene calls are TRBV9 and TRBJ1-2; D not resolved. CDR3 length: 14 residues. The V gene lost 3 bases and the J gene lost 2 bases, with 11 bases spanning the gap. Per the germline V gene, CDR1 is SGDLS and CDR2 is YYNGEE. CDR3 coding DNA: TGTGCCAGCAGCGGAGGCAACCGGAACTATGGCTACACCTTC. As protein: CASSGGNRNYGYTF.

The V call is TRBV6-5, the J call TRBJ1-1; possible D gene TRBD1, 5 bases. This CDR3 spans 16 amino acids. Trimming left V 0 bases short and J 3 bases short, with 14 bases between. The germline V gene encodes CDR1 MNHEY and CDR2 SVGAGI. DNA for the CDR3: TGTGCCAGCAGTTACTCAACCGTGGGGGGACACACTGAAGCTTTCTTT. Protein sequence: CASSYSTVGGHTEAFF.

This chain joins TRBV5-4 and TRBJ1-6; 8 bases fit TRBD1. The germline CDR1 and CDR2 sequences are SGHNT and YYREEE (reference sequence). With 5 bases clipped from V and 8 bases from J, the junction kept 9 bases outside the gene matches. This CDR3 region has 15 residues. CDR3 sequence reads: CASRQSGGWDSPLHF. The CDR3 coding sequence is TGTGCCAGCAGACAGTCAGGGGGCTGGGATTCACCCCTCCACTTT.

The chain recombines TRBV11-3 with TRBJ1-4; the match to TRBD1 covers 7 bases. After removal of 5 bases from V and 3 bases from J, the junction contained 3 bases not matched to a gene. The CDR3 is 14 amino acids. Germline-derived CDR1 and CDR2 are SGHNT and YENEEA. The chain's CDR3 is CASSTGTANEKLFF. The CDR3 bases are TGTGCCAGCAGCACCGGGACAGCTAATGAAAAACTGTTTTTT.

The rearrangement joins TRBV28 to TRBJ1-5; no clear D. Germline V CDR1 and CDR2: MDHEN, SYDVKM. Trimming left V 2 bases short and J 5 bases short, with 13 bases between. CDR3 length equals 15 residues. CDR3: CASSLMLRAYQPQHF. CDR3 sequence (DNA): TGTGCCAGCAGTTTAATGCTGCGGGCCTATCAGCCCCAGCATTTT. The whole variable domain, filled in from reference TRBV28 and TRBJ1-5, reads DVKVTQSSRYLVKRTGEKVFLECVQDMDHENMFWYRQDPGLGLRLIYFSYDVKMKEKGDIPEGYSVSREKKERFSLILESASTNQTSMYLCASSLMLRAYQPQHFGDGTRLSIL.

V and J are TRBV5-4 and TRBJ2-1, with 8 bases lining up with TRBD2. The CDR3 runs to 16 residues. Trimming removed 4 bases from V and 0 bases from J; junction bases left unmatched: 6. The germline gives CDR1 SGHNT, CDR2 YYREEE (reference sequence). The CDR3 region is CASSGSGDRSYNEQFF. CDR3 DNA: TGTGCCAGCAGCGGTAGCGGGGACCGCTCCTACAATGAGCAGTTCTTC. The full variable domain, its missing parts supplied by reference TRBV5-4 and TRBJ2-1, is ETGVTQSPTHLIKTRGQQVTLRCSSQSGHNTVSWYQQALGQGPQFIFQYYREEENGRGNFPPRFSGLQFPNYSSELNVNALELDDSALYLCASSGSGDRSYNEQFFGPGTRLTVL.

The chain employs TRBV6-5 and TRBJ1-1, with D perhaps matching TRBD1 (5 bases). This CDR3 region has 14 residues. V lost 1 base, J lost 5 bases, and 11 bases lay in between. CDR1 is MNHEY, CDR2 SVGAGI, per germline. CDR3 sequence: CASSYFRRGTEAFF. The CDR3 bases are TGTGCCAGCAGTTACTTTAGAAGGGGAACTGAAGCTTTCTTT.

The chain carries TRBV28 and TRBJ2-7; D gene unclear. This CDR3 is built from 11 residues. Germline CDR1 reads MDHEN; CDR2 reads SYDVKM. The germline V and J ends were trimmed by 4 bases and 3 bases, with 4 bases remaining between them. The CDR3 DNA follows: TGTGCCAGCAGTTCATTCTACGAGCAGTACTTC. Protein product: CASSSFYEQYF.

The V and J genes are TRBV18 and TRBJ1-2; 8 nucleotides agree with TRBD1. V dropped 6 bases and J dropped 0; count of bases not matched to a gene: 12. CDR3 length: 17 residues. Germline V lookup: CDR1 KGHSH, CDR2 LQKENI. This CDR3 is CASSPTGQALTNYGYTF. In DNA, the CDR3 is TGTGCCAGCTCTCCGACGGGACAGGCGCTAACTAACTATGGCTACACCTTC.

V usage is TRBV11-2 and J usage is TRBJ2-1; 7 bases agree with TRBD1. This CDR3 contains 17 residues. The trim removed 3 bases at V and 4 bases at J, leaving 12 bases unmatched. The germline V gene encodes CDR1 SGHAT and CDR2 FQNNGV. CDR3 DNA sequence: TGTGCCAGCAGCTTGCGAGGGGGCCCTCCCCTTTACAATGAGCAGTTCTTC. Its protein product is CASSLRGGPPLYNEQFF.

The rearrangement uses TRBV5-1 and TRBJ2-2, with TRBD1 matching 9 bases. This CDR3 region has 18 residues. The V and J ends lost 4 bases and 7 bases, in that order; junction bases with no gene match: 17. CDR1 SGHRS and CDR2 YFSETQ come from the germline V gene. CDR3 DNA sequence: TGCGCCAGCAGCGATCCATCCCGGACAGGGGTTTTCGTCGGGGAGCTGTTTTTT. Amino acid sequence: CASSDPSRTGVFVGELFF.

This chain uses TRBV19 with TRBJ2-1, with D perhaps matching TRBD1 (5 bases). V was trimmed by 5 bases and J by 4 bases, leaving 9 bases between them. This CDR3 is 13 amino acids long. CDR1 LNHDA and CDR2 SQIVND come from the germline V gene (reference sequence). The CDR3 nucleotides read TGTGCCAGTAGTTTTGACAGATACAATGAGCAGTTCTTC. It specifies CASSFDRYNEQFF.

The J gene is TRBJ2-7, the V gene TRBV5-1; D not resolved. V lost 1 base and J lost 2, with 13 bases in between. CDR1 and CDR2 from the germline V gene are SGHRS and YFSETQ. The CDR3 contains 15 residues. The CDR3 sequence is CASSLLVGDTYEQYF. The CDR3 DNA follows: TGCGCCAGCAGCTTGTTGGTCGGAGATACCTACGAGCAGTACTTC.

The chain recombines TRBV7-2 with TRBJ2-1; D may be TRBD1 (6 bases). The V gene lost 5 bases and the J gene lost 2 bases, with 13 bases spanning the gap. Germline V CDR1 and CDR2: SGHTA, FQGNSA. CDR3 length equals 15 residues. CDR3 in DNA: TGTGCCAGCAGCCCCAGTACAGGGACCTACAATGAGCAGTTCTTC. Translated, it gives CASSPSTGTYNEQFF.

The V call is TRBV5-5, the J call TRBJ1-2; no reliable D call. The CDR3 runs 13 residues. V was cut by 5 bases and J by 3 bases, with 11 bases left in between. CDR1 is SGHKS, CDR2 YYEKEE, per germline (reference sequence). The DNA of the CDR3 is TGTGCCAGCAGACCTGACATAGACTATGGCTACACCTTC. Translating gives CASRPDIDYGYTF. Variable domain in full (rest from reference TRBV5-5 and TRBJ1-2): DAGVTQSPTHLIKTRGQQVTLRCSPISGHKSVSWYQQVLGQGPQFIFQYYEKEERGRGNFPDRFSARQFPNYSSELNVNALLLGDSALYLCASRPDIDYGYTFGSGTRLTVV.

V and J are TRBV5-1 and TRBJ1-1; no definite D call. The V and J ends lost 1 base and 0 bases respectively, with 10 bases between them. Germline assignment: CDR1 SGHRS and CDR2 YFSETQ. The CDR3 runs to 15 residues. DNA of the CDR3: TGCGCCAGCAGCTTGTCCCGGACTATGAACACTGAAGCTTTCTTT. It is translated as CASSLSRTMNTEAFF.

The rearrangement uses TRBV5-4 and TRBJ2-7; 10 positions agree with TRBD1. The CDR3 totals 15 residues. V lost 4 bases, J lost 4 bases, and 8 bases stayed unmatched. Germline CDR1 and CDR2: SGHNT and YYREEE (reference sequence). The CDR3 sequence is CASSPQTGGLYEQYF. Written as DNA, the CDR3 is TGTGCCAGCAGCCCTCAGACAGGGGGCTTATACGAGCAGTACTTC.

CDR3 loop: CASSFRWSSGNTIYF. CDR3 in DNA: TGTGCCAGCAGTTTTCGGTGGTCCTCTGGAAACACCATATATTTT. This chain connects TRBV27 to TRBJ1-3; D not resolved. Trimming pared 3 bases from V and 0 bases from J, leaving 9 bases between. This CDR3 is 15 amino acids long. The V gene's germline CDR1 is MNHEY and CDR2 SMNVEV (reference sequence).

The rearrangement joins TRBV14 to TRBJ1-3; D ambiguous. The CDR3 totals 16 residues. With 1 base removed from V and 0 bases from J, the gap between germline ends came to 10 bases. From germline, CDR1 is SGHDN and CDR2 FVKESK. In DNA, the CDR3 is TGTGCCAGCAGCCAAGGGAGGCCTTACTCTGGAAACACCATATATTTT. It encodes CASSQGRPYSGNTIYF.

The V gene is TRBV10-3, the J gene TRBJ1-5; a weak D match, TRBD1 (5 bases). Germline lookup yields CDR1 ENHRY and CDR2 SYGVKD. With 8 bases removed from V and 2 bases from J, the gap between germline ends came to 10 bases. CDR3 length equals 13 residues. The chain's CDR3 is CAISGEGNQPQHF. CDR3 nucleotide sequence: TGTGCCATCTCGGGGGAGGGCAATCAGCCCCAGCATTTT.

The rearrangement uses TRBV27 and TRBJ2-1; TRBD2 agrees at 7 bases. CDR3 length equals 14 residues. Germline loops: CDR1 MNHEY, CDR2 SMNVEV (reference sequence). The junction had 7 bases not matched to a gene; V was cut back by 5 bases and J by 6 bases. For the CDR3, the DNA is TGTGCCAGCAGTCGTCGCGGGAGTCTCAATGAGCAGTTCTTC. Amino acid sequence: CASSRRGSLNEQFF.

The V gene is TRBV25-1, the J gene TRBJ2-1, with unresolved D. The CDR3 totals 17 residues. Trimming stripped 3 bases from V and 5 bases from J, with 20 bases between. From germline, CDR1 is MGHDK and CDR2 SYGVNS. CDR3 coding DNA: TGTGCCAGCAGTGACATCTCCAGTAAGGAGATAAACAATGAGCAGTTCTTC. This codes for CASSDISSKEINNEQFF.

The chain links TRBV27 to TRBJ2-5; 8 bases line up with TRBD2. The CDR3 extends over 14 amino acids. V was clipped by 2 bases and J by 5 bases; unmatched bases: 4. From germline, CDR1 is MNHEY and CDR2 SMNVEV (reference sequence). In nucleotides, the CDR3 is TGTGCCAGCAGTTTAGTTCCGGGAGGGGAGACCCAGTACTTC. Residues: CASSLVPGGETQYF.

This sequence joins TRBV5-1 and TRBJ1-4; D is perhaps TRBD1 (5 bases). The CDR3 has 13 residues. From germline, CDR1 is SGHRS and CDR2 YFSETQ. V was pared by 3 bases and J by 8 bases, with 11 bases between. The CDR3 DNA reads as TGCGCCAGCAGCTCGGACCAGGGAGAAAAACTGTTTTTT. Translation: CASSSDQGEKLFF.